The clone carrying this T cell receptor (beta chain) was observed many times. Researchers prepared the TCRbeta library using unique molecular identifiers, the study reports. Each CDR3 protein gets one entry after TCRdb re-called the PCR reads with MiXCR. The data hold roughly 180,000 distinct CDR3 sequences, with about 14% observed a single time. V was pared by 0 bases and J by 4 bases, with 18 bases between. The CDR3 totals 17 residues. The V gene's germline CDR1 is LGHDT and CDR2 YNNKEL (reference sequence). These data belong to a study of T-cell reconstitution after alpha-beta-depleted transplantation in children.

The receptor comes from a human donor who donated a stem cell graft to a child with acute lymphoblastic leukemia. The sequencing used PBMCs from the stem cell graft donor, collected from the stem cell graft. This chain uses TRBV3-1 with TRBJ1-2; no reliable D call. As DNA, the CDR3 is TGTGCCAGCAGCCAAGATGCCGGACGGCCTGAGTCCTATGGCTACACCTTC. Its translation: CASSQDAGRPESYGYTF.